These T cell receptor beta chains were read from a single sample in a study of cytomegalovirus exposure and HLA in healthy donors. Method: immunoSEQ multiplex PCR; TCRdb's copy keeps in-frame clones and lacks some. The table records around 100,000 clones, more than 65% of them present only once. Sequenced material: PBMCs. The receptors derive from a woman under 40 in good health and CMV-seronegative. The CDR3 runs from the conserved cysteine through the conserved F or W. The D gene is left open where the match is weak. Clone size appears in some rows only: once, few, many, or a class for an expanded clone.

- TRBJ1-1 - TRBV30 CAWRSGGGRTEAFF TGTGCCTGGAGATCCGGGGGGGGTCGCACTGAAGCTTTCTTT
- TRBJ2-7 - TRBV7-8 CASSNLEGAWYF TGTGCCAGCAGCAACCTGGAGGGCGCGTGGTACTTC
- TRBJ1-2 TRBD1 TRBV7-9 CASSSQDREGYGYTF TGTGCCAGCAGCTCCCAGGACAGGGAGGGCTATGGCTACACCTTC
- TRBJ2-2 TRBD1 TRBV5-8 CASSFSRGRSTGELFF TGTGCCAGCAGCTTCTCAAGGGGGCGTAGCACCGGGGAGCTGTTTTTT
- TRBJ1-2 TRBD1 TRBV11-2 CASSQPGTGKGYTF TGTGCCAGCAGCCAGCCCGGGACAGGGAAAGGCTACACCTTC
- TRBJ2-1 TRBD2 TRBV5-1 CASIQTSGLYNEQFF TGCGCCAGCATCCAAACTAGCGGGTTGTACAATGAGCAGTTCTTC
- TRBJ1-1 TRBD1 TRBV29-1 CSVVATGGLNTEAFF TGCAGCGTTGTTGCGACAGGGGGCCTGAACACTGAAGCTTTCTTT
few TRBJ1-1 - TRBV2 CASSALTANTEAFF TGTGCCAGCAGTGCCTTAACAGCGAACACTGAAGCTTTCTTT
- TRBJ2-5 TRBD2 TRBV15 CATRKGLAGAPQETQYF TGTGCCACCAGAAAGGGACTAGCGGGAGCCCCCCAAGAGACCCAGTACTTC
- TRBJ1-2 - TRBV4-2 CASSQVVGVEAGGYTF TGTGCCAGCAGCCAAGTCGTAGGGGTAGAAGCAGGTGGCTACACCTTC
- TRBJ1-1 TRBD1 TRBV19 CASTERDRRMNTEAFF TGTGCCAGTACCGAAAGGGACAGGCGGATGAACACTGAAGCTTTCTTT
- TRBJ1-1 TRBD1 TRBV20-1 CSAPDRVEAFF TGCAGTGCCCCGGACAGGGTAGAAGCTTTCTTT
few TRBJ1-1 - TRBV20-1 CSARDPRGAFF TGCAGTGCTAGAGATCCTCGGGGAGCTTTCTTT
few TRBJ1-4 TRBD1 TRBV4-2 CASSQATGQGNEKLFF TGTGCCAGCAGCCAAGCGACGGGACAGGGAAACGAAAAACTGTTTTTT
- TRBJ2-7 TRBD2 TRBV10-2 CASSVVSGREGGEQYF TGCGCCAGCAGTGTTGTTAGCGGGAGAGAAGGTGGCGAGCAGTACTTC
few TRBJ2-7 TRBD2 TRBV7-8 CASSFLSGSFYEQYF TGTGCCAGCAGCTTCCTAAGCGGGAGCTTCTACGAGCAGTACTTC
- TRBJ1-2 TRBD1 TRBV25-1 CASRLDRGATYGYTF TGTGCCAGCAGGCTGGACAGGGGAGCAACCTATGGCTACACCTTC
- TRBJ1-4 - TRBV7-7 CASSLERGEKLFF TGTGCCAGCAGCTTAGAGCGGGGTGAAAAACTGTTTTTT
- TRBJ2-3 TRBD2 TRBV5-1 CASSFTTSATDTQYF TGCGCCAGCAGCTTTACGACTAGCGCCACAGATACGCAGTATTTT
few TRBJ1-5 - TRBV30 CAWGGDSNQPQHF TGTGCCTGGGGGGGGGACAGCAATCAGCCCCAGCATTTT
- TRBJ2-6 TRBD2 TRBV5-1 CASSLNWGRGGANVLTF TGCGCCAGCAGCTTGAATTGGGGGAGGGGTGGGGCCAACGTCCTGACTTTC
- TRBJ2-5 TRBD2 TRBV2 CASKEGLAGGVLGTQYF TGTGCCAGCAAGGAGGGACTAGCGGGAGGAGTGTTGGGGACCCAGTACTTC
- TRBJ2-5 TRBD2 TRBV4-2 CASSQPYLAGGRETQYF TGTGCCAGCAGCCAACCGTACCTAGCGGGAGGACGGGAGACCCAGTACTTC